The rows below give T cell receptor beta chains drawn from one sample of a study of glioma-infiltrating T cells. Via MiXCR, TCRdb re-called the multiplex PCR reads, giving one row per CDR3 protein. The data show under 200,000 distinct CDR3 sequences, more than 30% seen once. The sequencing input was glioma tissue, nonneoplastic brain tissue, or PBMCs (not recorded which). The source is a human donor with low-grade glioma or glioblastoma, undergoing nonglioma brain surgery, or in good health (not recorded which). Both conserved end residues are part of each CDR3. Fields, in order: J gene, V gene, D gene, clone size, CDR3 protein, CDR3 DNA. A D gene is named only where the DNA matches it firmly. Where a row states a size, it is once, few, many or the class of an expanded clone; other rows omit it.

TRBJ2-3	TRBV7-9	NA	NA	CASSLRSMDTQYF	TGTGCCAGCAGCTTACGGAGTATGGATACGCAGTATTTT
TRBJ1-1	TRBV6-2/TRBV6-3	TRBD1	many	CASSRTGRTEAFF	TGTGCCAGCAGTCGGACAGGGAGAACTGAAGCTTTCTTT
TRBJ1-2	TRBV29-1	NA	many	CSVGGGEGYTF	TGCAGCGTTGGTGGGGGGGAAGGCTACACCTTC
TRBJ2-3	TRBV12-3/TRBV12-4	TRBD1	NA	CASPGRTGDADTQYF	TGTGCCAGCCCCGGTAGGACAGGGGACGCAGATACGCAGTATTTT
TRBJ2-4	TRBV3-1	TRBD1	NA	CASSRNLQGENIEYF	TGTGCCAGCAGCAGAAATCTCCAGGGGGAAAACATTGAGTACTTC
TRBJ2-1	TRBV19	TRBD2	NA	CASSIRAGSDNEQFF	TGTGCCAGTAGTATCCGAGCGGGAAGTGACAATGAGCAGTTCTTC
TRBJ1-1	TRBV20-1	NA	many	CSARWSWNTEAFF	TGCAGTGCTAGGTGGTCCTGGAACACTGAAGCTTTCTTT
TRBJ1-4	TRBV4-1	NA	few	CASSQRWVGYEKLFF	TGCGCCAGCAGCCAGCGATGGGTGGGGTATGAAAAACTGTTTTTT
TRBJ1-1	TRBV9	NA	NA	CASSVAPNSEAFF	TGTGCCAGCAGCGTAGCACCAAACTCGGAAGCTTTCTTT
TRBJ2-4	TRBV28	NA	many	CASSSIRGSKNIQYF	TGTGCCAGCAGTTCTATAAGGGGGTCCAAAAACATTCAGTACTTC
TRBJ1-1	TRBV2	TRBD1	NA	CATPDRGGTEAFF	TGTGCAACCCCGGACAGGGGAGGAACTGAAGCTTTCTTT
TRBJ1-1	TRBV2	NA	many	CASRRERGTEAFF	TGTGCCAGCAGGAGGGAAAGGGGCACTGAAGCTTTCTTT
TRBJ1-1	TRBV6-5	NA	NA	CATRAAQPNTEAFF	TGTGCCACCAGGGCGGCACAGCCGAACACTGAAGCTTTCTTT
TRBJ2-3	TRBV7-9	TRBD2	few	CASSPGTSGSTDTQYF	TGTGCCAGCAGTCCCGGGACTAGCGGTAGCACAGATACGCAGTATTTT
TRBJ2-7	TRBV4-3	NA	many	CASSQVGVGNEQYF	TGCGCCAGCAGCCAAGTTGGCGTTGGAAACGAGCAGTACTTC
TRBJ2-5	TRBV29-1	TRBD2	NA	CSVEGRGRALETQYF	TGCAGCGTTGAAGGGCGCGGGAGGGCCCTGGAGACCCAGTACTTC
TRBJ2-7	TRBV24-1	NA	many	CATSDLNGEQYF	TGTGCCACCAGTGATTTAAACGGCGAGCAGTACTTC
TRBJ2-7	TRBV4-3	TRBD2	many	CASSQDRSRAGGTWEQYF	TGCGCCAGCAGCCAAGATAGAAGTAGAGCGGGAGGGACGTGGGAGCAGTACTTC
TRBJ2-2	TRBV19	TRBD2	few	CASTLTSGLLMGTGELFF	TGTGCCAGTACTCTGACTAGCGGGCTTCTCATGGGCACCGGGGAGCTGTTTTTT
TRBJ1-5	TRBV7-2	TRBD1	many	CASSSDRGRPNQPQHF	TGTGCCAGCAGCTCCGACAGGGGGCGCCCCAACCAGCCCCAGCATTTT
TRBJ2-2	TRBV6-1	NA	many	CASRTDANTGELFF	TGTGCCAGCAGGACGGACGCGAACACCGGGGAGCTGTTTTTT
TRBJ1-1	TRBV30	NA	NA	CAWYDREAFF	TGTGCCTGGTATGACAGAGAAGCTTTCTTT
TRBJ1-6	TRBV27	NA	many	CASSLSGGYNSPLHF	TGTGCCAGCAGTTTATCAGGGGGATATAATTCACCCCTCCACTTT
TRBJ2-5	TRBV6-1	NA	many	CASSLWAKKTQYF	TGTGCCAGCAGTTTATGGGCGAAGAAGACCCAGTACTTC
TRBJ2-7	TRBV7-2	NA	many	CASSLFGGPYEQYF	TGTGCCAGCAGCTTATTCGGGGGGCCCTACGAGCAGTACTTC
TRBJ1-1	TRBV20-1	TRBD1	many	CSARQGATNTEAFF	TGCAGTGCTAGACAGGGGGCGACGAACACTGAAGCTTTCTTT
TRBJ1-5	TRBV4-2	NA	many	CASSRFNSQPQHF	TGTGCCAGCAGTAGATTTAATTCGCAGCCCCAGCATTTT
TRBJ1-2	TRBV7-2	TRBD1	many	CASSTGQGVYGYTF	TGTGCCAGCAGCACGGGACAGGGGGTGTATGGCTACACCTTC
TRBJ2-5	TRBV18	TRBD2	many	CASSPMTSVPRPTQYF	TGTGCCAGCTCACCCATGACTAGCGTCCCTCGTCCGACCCAGTACTTC
TRBJ2-2	TRBV5-1	NA	few	CASSLEVSANTGELFF	TGCGCCAGCAGCTTGGAGGTTAGCGCGAACACCGGGGAGCTGTTTTTT
TRBJ2-3	TRBV27	NA	many	CASISLGEGPDTQYF	TGTGCCAGCATCAGTTTGGGAGAGGGTCCAGATACGCAGTATTTT
TRBJ1-5	TRBV6-1	TRBD1	NA	CASSEARGGQPKHF	TGTGCCAGCAGTGAAGCGAGAGGGGGCCAGCCCAAGCATTTT
TRBJ1-3	TRBV25-1	TRBD1	many	CASRETGDGNTIYF	TGTGCCAGCAGGGAGACAGGGGACGGAAACACCATATATTTT
TRBJ2-1	TRBV10-3	TRBD2	many	CAISEGTSGINEQFF	TGTGCCATCAGTGAGGGGACTAGCGGGATTAATGAGCAGTTCTTC
TRBJ2-7	TRBV7-9	NA	many	CASRPSGHTYEQYF	TGTGCCAGCCGGCCGTCGGGACACACCTACGAGCAGTACTTC
TRBJ1-1	TRBV3-1	NA	once	CASSPSCGGVSEAFF	TGTGCCAGCAGCCCGAGCTGCGGTGGCGTGTCTGAAGCTTTCTTT
TRBJ2-3	TRBV7-9	TRBD2	many	CASTAGRAGDTQYF	TGTGCCAGCACCGCGGGGAGGGCGGGAGATACGCAGTATTTT
TRBJ2-5	TRBV12-5	NA	NA	CASGLDDSQETQYF	TGTGCTAGTGGTTTAGACGACTCCCAAGAGACCCAGTACTTC
TRBJ1-5	TRBV7-2	NA	once	CASSLAGVEGYSNQPQHF	TGTGCCAGCAGCTTAGCAGGGGTAGAGGGCTATAGCAATCAGCCCCAACATTTT
TRBJ2-4	TRBV4-1	NA	NA	CASSHQVAKNIQYF	TGCGCCAGCAGCCACCAGGTAGCCAAAAACATTCAGTACTTC
TRBJ1-2	TRBV19	NA	NA	CASTLVRNNYGYTF	TGTGCCAGTACCCTAGTCCGGAACAACTATGGCTACACCTTC
TRBJ2-1	TRBV11-2	TRBD2	NA	CASSFGLAGYYNEQFF	TGTGCCAGCAGCTTTGGGCTAGCGGGTTACTACAATGAGCAGTTCTTC
TRBJ2-6	TRBV10-3	NA	NA	CATSDSTSGANVLTF	TGTGCCACCTCGGACTCCACCTCTGGGGCCAACGTCCTGACTTTC
TRBJ1-5	TRBV7-2	NA	few	CASSLSAGQPQHF	TGTGCCAGCAGCTTAAGCGCTGGCCAGCCCCAGCATTTT
TRBJ1-6	TRBV9	TRBD1	NA	CASSQQGSYNPPLHF	TGTGCCAGCAGTCAACAGGGGTCTTATAATCCACCCCTCCACTTT
TRBJ1-2	TRBV7-2	TRBD1	NA	CASRNSFGTGSDGYTF	TGTGCCAGCAGAAACAGTTTCGGGACAGGGTCAGATGGCTACACCTTC
TRBJ2-3	TRBV6-1	NA	NA	CASSNTRVADTQYF	TGTGCCAGCAGCAACACTAGGGTGGCTGATACGCAGTATTTT
TRBJ2-7	TRBV5-1	NA	few	CASSTEGAGLLYEQYF	TGCGCCAGCAGCACCGAAGGCGCGGGTCTACTCTACGAGCAGTACTTC
TRBJ1-1	TRBV6-2/TRBV6-3	NA	many	CASRSFAAGANTEAFF	TGTGCCAGCAGGTCCTTCGCGGCAGGGGCGAACACTGAAGCTTTCTTT
TRBJ2-1	TRBV19	TRBD2	few	CASSIFGTRAPRVGEQFF	TGTGCCAGTAGTATTTTCGGGACTAGGGCCCCCAGGGTCGGTGAGCAGTTCTTC